Shown below are 8 T cell receptor beta chains from a single sample sequenced in a study of T cell responses to AZD1222 COVID-19 vaccine. Some clones are missing from TCRdb's copy, which holds only in-frame ones; the method was immunoSEQ multiplex PCR. The sample holds 120,000 or so clones, 94% seen once. The sequences come from peripheral blood, collected 28 days after the second AZD1222 dose. The receptors come from an adult who received the AZD1222 COVID-19 vaccine.

The gene calls are TRBV6-1 and TRBJ2-7; 10 nucleotides match TRBD2. From germline, CDR1 is MNHNS and CDR2 SASEGT. This CDR3 region has 15 residues. Trimming removed 0 bases from V and 5 bases from J; junction bases left unmatched: 4. The CDR3 protein is CASSEASGRYHEQYF. The DNA for the CDR3 is TGTGCCAGCAGTGAAGCTAGCGGGAGGTACCACGAGCAGTACTTC.

A single count supports this clone. The rearrangement joins TRBV5-8 to TRBJ2-2; no definite D call. CDR3 size: 10 residues. CDR1 and CDR2 (germline): SGHTS, YDEGEE. V was shortened by 6 bases and J by 8 bases, with 5 bases between the two germline ends. DNA of the CDR3: TGTGCCAGCATCCATGGGGAGCTGTTTTTT. Translating gives CASIHGELFF.

The rearrangement links TRBV12-3 or TRBV12-4 to TRBJ1-1; unclear D gene. This CDR3 spans 13 amino acids. With 2 bases removed from V and 1 base from J, the gap between germline ends came to 5 bases. The CDR3 is CASSLNQNTEAFF. The DNA of the CDR3 is TGTGCCAGCAGTTTAAACCAGAACACTGAAGCTTTCTTT.

V gene TRBV2 combines with J gene TRBJ2-5; 8 bases align to TRBD1. V trimming: 3 bases; J trimming: 4 bases; junction bases outside the gene matches: 10. In germline, CDR1 is SNHLY, CDR2 FYNNEI. There are 16 residues in the CDR3. CDR3 nucleotide sequence: TGTGCCAGCAGTGATCAGGGGGCGCGGAGTCGAGAGACCCAGTACTTC. This codes for CASSDQGARSRETQYF.

This clone was recorded once. J is TRBJ1-1 and V is TRBV18, with D hard to call. V lost 7 bases to trimming and J lost 3 bases, with 12 bases between them. Germline V gives CDR1 KGHSH, CDR2 LQKENI. CDR3 length: 13 amino acids. The CDR3 DNA sequence: TGTGCCAGCTTCAAGAATCAGGACACTGAAGCTTTCTTT. Translated, it gives CASFKNQDTEAFF.

The chain carries TRBV7-8 and TRBJ2-3, with 14 bases aligning to TRBD2. Germline V gives CDR1 SGHVS, CDR2 FQNEAQ. With 5 bases clipped from V and 2 bases from J, the junction kept 9 bases outside the gene matches. The CDR3 is 18 amino acids. The CDR3 region is CASSQLGLAGGTTDTQYF. DNA of the CDR3: TGTGCCAGCAGCCAGCTAGGACTAGCGGGAGGTACCACAGATACGCAGTATTTT.

The rearrangement links TRBV7-9 to TRBJ1-4, with a tentative D call TRBD1 (5 bases). V was trimmed by 4 bases and J by 7 bases, leaving 13 bases between them. The germline V gene encodes CDR1 SEHNR and CDR2 FQNEAQ (reference sequence). The CDR3 length is 14 residues. CDR3 nucleotides: TGTGCCAGCAGCTCACCGACGGGGCGTGAAAAACTGTTTTTT. It yields the protein CASSSPTGREKLFF.

This sequence joins TRBV18 and TRBJ1-3, with D unresolved. The CDR3 covers 15 residues. CDR1 and CDR2 (germline): KGHSH, LQKENI. V lost 3 bases and J lost 1, with 10 bases in between. CDR3 in amino acids: CASSPGRLSGNTIYF. The DNA for the CDR3 is TGTGCCAGCTCACCCGGACGGCTATCTGGAAACACCATATATTTT.